This T cell receptor (beta chain) was sequenced for a study of blood T cell repertoires in COVID-19. For the study at large: Whether acute or convalescent, the COVID-19 samples came from the United States, Italy and Spain. Sample material is recorded as cDNA or gDNA derived from T cells, B-cell-depleted T cells, or PBMCs.

This clone was seen a single time. Sequencing used immunoSEQ multiplex PCR; TCRdb keeps in-frame clones, though not all of them. The data hold 25,000 to 30,000 clones, with roughly 87% observed a single time. The specimen was peripheral blood. The sequence came from a human donor in a cohort sampled during active COVID-19.

The CDR3 protein is CASSLGGGQGKDEQFF. The CDR3 DNA sequence: TGCGCCAGCAGCTTGGGAGGGGGACAGGGTAAGGATGAGCAGTTCTTC. This chain links TRBV5-1 with TRBJ2-1, with 9 positions matching TRBD1. There are 16 residues in the CDR3. Germline CDR1 reads SGHRS; CDR2 reads YFSETQ. V gave up 0 bases and J gave up 8 bases; unmatched junction bases: 9.